These T cell receptor beta chains were read from a single sample in a study of T-cell memory formation after mild COVID-19. Via MiXCR, TCRdb re-called the 5' RACE reads, giving one row per CDR3 protein. The sample carries approximately 500,000 distinct CDR3 sequences, roughly 23% recorded once. The sample consisted of PBMCs or a T cell subset sorted from them (not recorded which). The receptor source for this set is an adult woman who had mild COVID-19 (a few samples of this study predate the infection). Cell type and time point are not known. The CDR3 runs from the conserved cysteine through the conserved F or W. A D gene is named only where the DNA matches it firmly. Only some rows state a clone size, as once, few, many or a class for expanded clones.

CDR3aa: CASSDSRQGIHEQYF
CDR3nt: TGTGCCAGCAGTGACTCGCGACAGGGGATCCACGAGCAGTACTTC
v_gene: TRBV6-1
j_gene: TRBJ2-7
d_gene: TRBD1
abundance: few

CDR3aa: CRGMGTSGVPLGVF
CDR3nt: TGCAGGGGGATGGGGACTAGCGGGGTACCATTAGGAGTCTTC
v_gene: TRBV20-1
j_gene: TRBJ2-1
d_gene: TRBD2
abundance: many

CDR3aa: CASSPLGYAQETQYF
CDR3nt: TGCGCCAGCAGCCCGCTGGGGTATGCCCAAGAGACCCAGTACTTC
v_gene: TRBV5-1
j_gene: TRBJ2-5
d_gene: NA
abundance: NA

CDR3aa: CAWDRQGNTEAFF
CDR3nt: TGTGCCTGGGACAGACAGGGGAACACTGAAGCTTTCTTT
v_gene: TRBV30
j_gene: TRBJ1-1
d_gene: TRBD1
abundance: NA

CDR3aa: CASSSRDRGLSGANVLTF
CDR3nt: TGTGCCAGCAGCTCCCGGGACAGGGGTCTCTCTGGGGCCAACGTCCTGACTTTC
v_gene: TRBV7-8
j_gene: TRBJ2-6
d_gene: TRBD1
abundance: NA

CDR3aa: CASSQDQGANRYEQYF
CDR3nt: TGCGCCAGCAGCCAAGATCAGGGGGCGAATAGGTACGAGCAGTACTTC
v_gene: TRBV4-1
j_gene: TRBJ2-7
d_gene: TRBD1
abundance: few

CDR3aa: CASSLLPGGPRDEQFF
CDR3nt: TGCGCCAGCAGCTTGCTTCCGGGAGGGCCGCGGGATGAGCAGTTCTTC
v_gene: TRBV5-1
j_gene: TRBJ2-1
d_gene: TRBD2
abundance: few

CDR3aa: CASSSDPGSPIYF
CDR3nt: TGCGCCAGCAGCTCTGACCCGGGGAGCCCCATATATTTT
v_gene: TRBV5-1
j_gene: TRBJ1-3
d_gene: NA
abundance: NA

CDR3aa: CASSLAGGTAYNEQFF
CDR3nt: TGCGCCAGCAGCTTGGCGGGCGGGACGGCCTACAATGAGCAGTTCTTC
v_gene: TRBV5-1
j_gene: TRBJ2-1
d_gene: NA
abundance: few

CDR3aa: CASRGNFGTGDRYEQYF
CDR3nt: TGCGCCAGCAGAGGGAATTTCGGGACAGGGGACCGCTACGAGCAGTACTTC
v_gene: TRBV5-1
j_gene: TRBJ2-7
d_gene: TRBD1
abundance: many

CDR3aa: CASRGETGQETQYF
CDR3nt: TGTGCCAGCAGGGGAGAGACAGGCCAAGAGACCCAGTACTTC
v_gene: TRBV21-1
j_gene: TRBJ2-5
d_gene: NA
abundance: few

CDR3aa: CASSLSGLAGYNEQFF
CDR3nt: TGTGCCAGCAGCTTATCGGGACTAGCTGGCTACAATGAGCAGTTCTTC
v_gene: TRBV7-8
j_gene: TRBJ2-1
d_gene: TRBD2
abundance: few

CDR3aa: CASGDSSYEQYF
CDR3nt: TGTGCCAGCGGGGACAGCTCCTACGAGCAGTACTTC
v_gene: TRBV6-6
j_gene: TRBJ2-7
d_gene: TRBD1
abundance: few

CDR3aa: CASSPPGLAGGEQYF
CDR3nt: TGTGCCAGCAGCCCTCCGGGACTAGCGGGAGGTGAGCAGTACTTC
v_gene: TRBV3-1
j_gene: TRBJ2-7
d_gene: TRBD2
abundance: few

CDR3aa: CASSETSGGITDTQYF
CDR3nt: TGTGCCAGCAGCGAGACTAGCGGGGGGATCACAGATACGCAGTATTTT
v_gene: TRBV9
j_gene: TRBJ2-3
d_gene: TRBD2
abundance: NA

CDR3aa: CSVAGASYEQYF
CDR3nt: TGCAGCGTTGCGGGAGCCTCCTACGAGCAGTACTTC
v_gene: TRBV29-1
j_gene: TRBJ2-7
d_gene: NA
abundance: few

CDR3aa: CASSPSPWGLAGPSTDTQYF
CDR3nt: TGTGCCAGCAGTCCTAGCCCATGGGGACTAGCGGGGCCTAGCACAGATACGCAGTATTTT
v_gene: TRBV12-3/TRBV12-4
j_gene: TRBJ2-3
d_gene: TRBD2
abundance: few

CDR3aa: CASSPGTFYGYTF
CDR3nt: TGCGCCAGCAGCCCGGGGACATTCTATGGCTACACCTTC
v_gene: TRBV5-1
j_gene: TRBJ1-2
d_gene: NA
abundance: few

CDR3aa: CASSLAGVIGVEQFF
CDR3nt: TGTGCCAGCAGTCTAGCGGGAGTAATAGGGGTTGAGCAGTTCTTC
v_gene: TRBV12-3/TRBV12-4
j_gene: TRBJ2-1
d_gene: TRBD2
abundance: NA

CDR3aa: CASSLEGPREQFF
CDR3nt: TGTGCCAGCAGCTTGGAAGGCCCCCGGGAGCAGTTCTTC
v_gene: TRBV5-6
j_gene: TRBJ2-1
d_gene: NA
abundance: NA

CDR3aa: CASSVGALAGAAGELFF
CDR3nt: TGTGCCAGCAGCGTAGGGGCGCTAGCGGGAGCGGCCGGGGAGCTGTTTTTT
v_gene: TRBV9
j_gene: TRBJ2-2
d_gene: TRBD2
abundance: NA

CDR3aa: CASSPSLAGATDTQYF
CDR3nt: TGCGCCAGCAGCCCGTCTCTAGCGGGAGCCACAGATACGCAGTATTTT
v_gene: TRBV5-1
j_gene: TRBJ2-3
d_gene: TRBD2
abundance: NA

CDR3aa: CASSSGLADNTEAFF
CDR3nt: TGTGCCAGCAGCTCTGGCCTGGCAGACAACACTGAAGCTTTCTTT
v_gene: TRBV6-5
j_gene: TRBJ1-1
d_gene: NA
abundance: NA

CDR3aa: CATSSLGLAGSEQYF
CDR3nt: TGTGCCACCAGCAGCTTGGGACTAGCGGGGTCCGAGCAGTACTTC
v_gene: TRBV15
j_gene: TRBJ2-7
d_gene: TRBD2
abundance: NA

CDR3aa: CASSLTAPPNEQFF
CDR3nt: TGCGCCAGCAGCTTGACCGCCCCCCCCAATGAGCAGTTCTTC
v_gene: TRBV5-1
j_gene: TRBJ2-1
d_gene: NA
abundance: NA

CDR3aa: CASSFDREGEQFF
CDR3nt: TGTGCCAGCAGCTTCGACAGGGAGGGTGAGCAGTTCTTC
v_gene: TRBV7-3
j_gene: TRBJ2-1
d_gene: NA
abundance: NA

CDR3aa: CASRRAINSPLHF
CDR3nt: TGTGCCAGCAGGCGGGCAATTAATTCACCCCTCCACTTT
v_gene: TRBV6-1
j_gene: TRBJ1-6
d_gene: NA
abundance: few

CDR3aa: CASSLGLRWNTEAFF
CDR3nt: TGTGCCAGCAGCTTAGGGCTACGGTGGAACACTGAAGCTTTCTTT
v_gene: TRBV11-1
j_gene: TRBJ1-1
d_gene: NA
abundance: NA

CDR3aa: CASSRTGQGAEEQFF
CDR3nt: TGTGCCAGCAGCCGAACGGGACAGGGGGCTGAGGAGCAGTTCTTC
v_gene: TRBV7-9
j_gene: TRBJ2-1
d_gene: TRBD1
abundance: many

CDR3aa: CASSQDHGTEAFF
CDR3nt: TGTGCCAGCAGCCAAGATCACGGGACAGAAGCTTTCTTT
v_gene: TRBV3-1
j_gene: TRBJ1-1
d_gene: NA
abundance: NA

CDR3aa: CASRQGGPAGANVLTF
CDR3nt: TGTGCCAGCAGACAGGGGGGCCCCGCTGGGGCCAACGTCCTGACTTTC
v_gene: TRBV6-6
j_gene: TRBJ2-6
d_gene: TRBD1
abundance: NA

CDR3aa: CASSLTGPQHF
CDR3nt: TGTGCCAGCAGCCTTACAGGGCCCCAGCATTTT
v_gene: TRBV7-8
j_gene: TRBJ1-5
d_gene: NA
abundance: NA

CDR3aa: CASYPGQGVYEQYF
CDR3nt: TGCGCCAGCTACCCGGGACAGGGAGTGTACGAGCAGTACTTC
v_gene: TRBV5-1
j_gene: TRBJ2-7
d_gene: TRBD1
abundance: few

CDR3aa: CASSVGTGQNTEAFF
CDR3nt: TGTGCCAGCAGCGTAGGAACAGGACAGAACACTGAAGCTTTCTTT
v_gene: TRBV9
j_gene: TRBJ1-1
d_gene: NA
abundance: few

CDR3aa: CASSGQNPTDTQYF
CDR3nt: TGTGCCAGCAGCGGACAGAACCCCACAGATACGCAGTATTTT
v_gene: TRBV12-3/TRBV12-4
j_gene: TRBJ2-3
d_gene: NA
abundance: once

CDR3aa: CASSLGRESGDEQFF
CDR3nt: TGTGCCAGCAGCTTGGGCCGGGAGAGCGGCGATGAGCAGTTCTTC
v_gene: TRBV7-9
j_gene: TRBJ2-1
d_gene: NA
abundance: NA

CDR3aa: CASRRGQGAYEQYF
CDR3nt: TGTGCCAGCCGCCGGGGACAGGGGGCCTACGAGCAGTACTTC
v_gene: TRBV6-5
j_gene: TRBJ2-7
d_gene: TRBD1
abundance: few

CDR3aa: CASSVVAQETQYF
CDR3nt: TGTGCCAGCAGCGTAGTAGCGCAAGAGACCCAGTACTTC
v_gene: TRBV9
j_gene: TRBJ2-5
d_gene: NA
abundance: NA

CDR3aa: CAIAGEYNEQYF
CDR3nt: TGTGCCATAGCGGGAGAGTACAACGAGCAGTACTTC
v_gene: TRBV2
j_gene: TRBJ2-7
d_gene: TRBD2
abundance: NA

CDR3aa: CASISPGRNEQFF
CDR3nt: TGTGCCAGCATCTCACCGGGTAGAAATGAGCAGTTCTTC
v_gene: TRBV12-3/TRBV12-4
j_gene: TRBJ2-1
d_gene: NA
abundance: NA

CDR3aa: CASSQDDRGLSGYTF
CDR3nt: TGTGCCAGCAGCCAAGATGACAGGGGGCTCTCTGGCTACACCTTC
v_gene: TRBV4-2
j_gene: TRBJ1-2
d_gene: TRBD1
abundance: NA

CDR3aa: CASSTPYQGPVEQFF
CDR3nt: TGTGCCAGCAGTACCCCGTACCAGGGGCCGGTTGAGCAGTTCTTC
v_gene: TRBV27
j_gene: TRBJ2-1
d_gene: NA
abundance: NA

CDR3aa: CASDTRGSYEQYF
CDR3nt: TGTGCCAGCGACACCAGAGGCTCCTACGAGCAGTACTTC
v_gene: TRBV2
j_gene: TRBJ2-7
d_gene: NA
abundance: NA

CDR3aa: CSVEADPGTYEQYF
CDR3nt: TGCAGCGTTGAAGCAGACCCGGGAACCTACGAGCAGTACTTC
v_gene: TRBV29-1
j_gene: TRBJ2-7
d_gene: NA
abundance: NA

CDR3aa: CASSFSRGGNTGELFF
CDR3nt: TGTGCCAGCAGCTTTTCTAGAGGGGGAAACACCGGGGAGCTGTTTTTT
v_gene: TRBV5-6
j_gene: TRBJ2-2
d_gene: NA
abundance: few

CDR3aa: CASSSLPKTGGYEQYF
CDR3nt: TGTGCCAGCAGTTCATTGCCGAAGACAGGGGGTTACGAGCAGTACTTC
v_gene: TRBV7-9
j_gene: TRBJ2-7
d_gene: TRBD1
abundance: NA

CDR3aa: CASRGGPRLDDEQFF
CDR3nt: TGTGCCAGCAGAGGGGGGCCCAGACTGGACGATGAGCAGTTCTTC
v_gene: TRBV9
j_gene: TRBJ2-1
d_gene: NA
abundance: NA

CDR3aa: CASSPWGATEAFF
CDR3nt: TGTGCCAGCAGCCCGTGGGGTGCGACTGAAGCTTTCTTT
v_gene: TRBV7-2
j_gene: TRBJ1-1
d_gene: NA
abundance: few

CDR3aa: CASAQVQAVGSQPQHF
CDR3nt: TGTGCTAGTGCTCAGGTACAGGCAGTTGGAAGTCAGCCCCAGCATTTT
v_gene: TRBV12-5
j_gene: TRBJ1-5
d_gene: NA
abundance: NA